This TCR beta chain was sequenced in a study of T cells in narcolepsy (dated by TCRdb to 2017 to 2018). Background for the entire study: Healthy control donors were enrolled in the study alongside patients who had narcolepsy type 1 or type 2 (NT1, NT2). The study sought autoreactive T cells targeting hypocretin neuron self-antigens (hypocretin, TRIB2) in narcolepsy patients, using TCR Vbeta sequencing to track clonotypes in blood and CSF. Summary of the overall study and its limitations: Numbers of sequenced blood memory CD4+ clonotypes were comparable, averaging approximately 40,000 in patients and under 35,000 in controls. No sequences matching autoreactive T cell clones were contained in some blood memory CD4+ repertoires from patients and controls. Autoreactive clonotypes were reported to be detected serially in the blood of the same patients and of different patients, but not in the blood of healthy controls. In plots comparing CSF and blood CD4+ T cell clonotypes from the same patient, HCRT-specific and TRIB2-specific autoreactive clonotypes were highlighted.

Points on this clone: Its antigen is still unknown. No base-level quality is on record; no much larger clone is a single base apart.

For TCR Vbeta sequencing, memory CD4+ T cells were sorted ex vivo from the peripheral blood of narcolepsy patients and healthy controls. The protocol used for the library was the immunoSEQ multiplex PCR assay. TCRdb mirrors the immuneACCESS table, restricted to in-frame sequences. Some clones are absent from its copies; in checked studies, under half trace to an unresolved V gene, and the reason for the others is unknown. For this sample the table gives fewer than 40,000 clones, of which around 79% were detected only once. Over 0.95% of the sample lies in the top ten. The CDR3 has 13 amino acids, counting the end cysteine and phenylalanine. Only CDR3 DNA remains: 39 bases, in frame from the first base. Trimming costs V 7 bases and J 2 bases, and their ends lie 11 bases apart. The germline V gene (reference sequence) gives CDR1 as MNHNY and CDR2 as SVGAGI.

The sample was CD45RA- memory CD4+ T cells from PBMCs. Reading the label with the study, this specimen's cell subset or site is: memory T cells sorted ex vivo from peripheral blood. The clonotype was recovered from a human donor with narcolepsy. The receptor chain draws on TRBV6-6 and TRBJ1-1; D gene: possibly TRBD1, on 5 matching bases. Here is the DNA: TGTGCCAGCACTAGGGACCCTAACACTGAAGCTTTCTTT. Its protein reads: CASTRDPNTEAFF.